This T cell receptor (beta chain) was obtained from a study of regulatory T cells in long-lasting Graves disease. In the study overall: Over 5 years on antithyroid drugs plus positive TSH receptor antibodies marked Graves' disease as persistent.

This clonotype was recorded a few times. The authors built TCR beta libraries using iRepertoire HTBI primers and Arm-PCR of CDR3 regions. Each CDR3 protein gets one entry after TCRdb re-called the multiplex PCR reads with MiXCR. The sample includes 700,000 or so distinct CDR3 sequences, 25% to 35% of them seen just once. The J segment lost 3 bases and the V segment lost 6 bases, leaving 11 bases of the junction unmatched. Germline CDR1 reads MNHEY; CDR2 reads SMNVEV (reference sequence). This CDR3 region has 16 residues. Time point in this sample: persistent/refractory GD, antithyroid drugs over 5 years with positive TRAb. From PBMCs, RNA was extracted and then used to make the TCR library.

The TCR was taken from a female donor with Graves disease. The specimen was peripheral blood mononuclear cells (PBMCs), collected when the disease was refractory, from a patient treated with antithyroid drugs. The V call is TRBV27, the J call TRBJ2-5; 9 bases are shared with TRBD2. CDR3 sequence: CASSGGREGFKETQYF. For the CDR3, the DNA is TGTGCCAGCAGCGGGGGGCGGGAGGGGTTTAAAGAGACCCAGTACTTC.